This passage covers 7 T cell receptor beta chains from one sample sequenced in a study of PD-L1 blockade in urothelial cancer. Time point defined: peripheral blood 6 weeks after treatment start. Using immunoSEQ multiplex PCR, the repertoire was profiled, and TCRdb retains in-frame clones only, with some absent. The sample gives 45,000 to 60,000 clones, around 90% of which show up once; 2% to 3% is in the top ten. This sample comprised PBMCs, obtained around atezolizumab (anti-PD-L1) treatment. The receptors were sampled from a man aged 55-75 years with urothelial cancer.

Concerning this clone itself: No conserved phenylalanine or tryptophan is present at the end of the CDR3, so a read error is the likely explanation. The limits of the CDR3 on the DNA are not certain, so only TCRdb's listed CDR3 is given. The V and J genes are TRBV7-9 and TRBJ2-3; the table's D call TRBD2 went unverified against the DNA. Germline CDR1 reads SEHNR; CDR2 reads FQNEAQ (reference sequence). The CDR3 sequence runs 14 residues, both termini included. CDR3 loop: CASSQPGLAGAGRI.

In DNA form, the CDR3 reads TGCGCCAGCAGCACATCCGGGACTAGTACGAATGAGCAGTTCTTC. Its translation: CASSTSGTSTNEQFF. The rearrangement uses TRBV5-1 and TRBJ2-1; 8 bases line up with TRBD2. Germline V gene lookup returns CDR1 SGHRS and CDR2 YFSETQ. There are 15 residues in the CDR3. Unmatched junction bases numbered 10, after V lost 4 bases and J lost 7 bases.

J is TRBJ2-7 and V is TRBV27; possible D gene TRBD2, 5 bases. Per germline, CDR1 MNHEY and CDR2 SMNVEV (reference sequence). V lost 5 bases, J lost 1 base, and 12 bases lay in between. This CDR3 is built from 14 residues. CDR3 region: CASSPRTGSYEQYF. CDR3 DNA sequence: TGTGCCAGCAGTCCCAGGACTGGATCCTACGAGCAGTACTTC.

The chain links TRBV5-1 to TRBJ2-3; 13 positions agree with TRBD2. V dropped 7 bases and J dropped 4; count of bases not matched to a gene: 6. The germline gives CDR1 SGHRS, CDR2 YFSETQ. The CDR3 totals 15 residues. This CDR3 reads CASHETSGGADTQYF. Here the CDR3 DNA reads TGCGCCAGCCACGAAACTAGCGGGGGGGCAGATACGCAGTATTTT.

The CDR3 DNA reads as TGTGCCAGCAGGGATACAGGAAGCTCTGGAAACACCATATATTTT. Translating it yields CASRDTGSSGNTIYF. This chain joins TRBV7-9 and TRBJ1-3; possible D gene TRBD1, 5 bases. CDR3 size: 15 residues. Germline V gene sequence: CDR1 SEHNR, CDR2 FQNEAQ (reference sequence). V shed 6 bases and J shed 0 bases, with 12 bases lying between them.

The genes are TRBV6-1 and TRBJ1-2; 11 bases match TRBD1. Germline values: CDR1 MNHNS, CDR2 SASEGT. The CDR3 consists of 13 residues. Unmatched junction bases numbered 3, after V lost 2 bases and J lost 10 bases. This CDR3 reads CASSEWTGGVYTF. The CDR3 DNA reads TGTGCCAGCAGTGAATGGACAGGGGGCGTCTACACCTTC.

This clone was counted only a few times. The rearrangement uses TRBV7-2 and TRBJ2-1; 15 bases align to TRBD2. Germline CDR1 is SGHTA and CDR2 is FQGNSA. V shed 2 bases and J 6 bases; nucleotides not matched to a gene: 5. The CDR3 covers 17 residues. As DNA, the CDR3 is TGTGCCAGCAGCTTACCGGGACTAGCGGGAGGAGCCAATGAGCAGTTCTTC. Translation gives CASSLPGLAGGANEQFF.